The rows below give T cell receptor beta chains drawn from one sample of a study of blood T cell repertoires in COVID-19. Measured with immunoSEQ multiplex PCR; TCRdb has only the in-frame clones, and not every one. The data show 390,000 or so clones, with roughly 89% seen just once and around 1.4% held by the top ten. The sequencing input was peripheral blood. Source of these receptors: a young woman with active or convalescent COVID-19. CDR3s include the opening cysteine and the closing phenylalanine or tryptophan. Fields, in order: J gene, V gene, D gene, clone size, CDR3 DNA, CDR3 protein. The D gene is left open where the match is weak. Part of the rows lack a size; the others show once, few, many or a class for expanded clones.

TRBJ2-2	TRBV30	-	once	TGTGCCTGGAGTGCGACTATGCGGGAGCTGTTTTTT	CAWSATMRELFF
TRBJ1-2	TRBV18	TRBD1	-	TGTGCCAGCTCACCAGCTCGGGACAGCTATGGCTACACCTTC	CASSPARDSYGYTF
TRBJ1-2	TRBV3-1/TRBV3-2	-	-	TGTGCCAGCAGCCCCCAGGGAAGTATACATGGCTACACCTTC	CASSPQGSIHGYTF
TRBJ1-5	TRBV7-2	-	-	TGTGCCAGCAGCCCAGGTGACAAACAGCCCCAGCATTTT	CASSPGDKQPQHF
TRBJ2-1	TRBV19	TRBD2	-	TGTGCCAGTAGTCCCGGACTAGCGGGAGGCCATGAGCAGTTCTTC	CASSPGLAGGHEQFF
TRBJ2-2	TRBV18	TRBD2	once	TGTGCCAGCTCCCGGCTGACTAGCGGGAACGTGTTGACCGGGGAGCTGTTTTTT	CASSRLTSGNVLTGELFF
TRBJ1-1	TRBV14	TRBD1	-	TGTGCCAGCAGCCAAGATCTACCGGGACAGGGAGGAGACACTGAAGCTTTCTTT	CASSQDLPGQGGDTEAFF
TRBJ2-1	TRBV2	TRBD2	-	TGTGCCAGCAGTGAAGCAGCCCTAGCGGGAATCTATGAGCAGTTCTTC	CASSEAALAGIYEQFF
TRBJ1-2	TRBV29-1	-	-	TGCAGCGTTGAGGGGGTAACAGGGTTGAGGGATGGCTACACCTTC	CSVEGVTGLRDGYTF
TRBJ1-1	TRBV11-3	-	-	TGTGCCAGCAGCTCACAGACCGGGACAGAAGCTTTCTTT	CASSSQTGTEAFF
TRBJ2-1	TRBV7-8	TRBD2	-	TGTGCCAGCAGCAAAATAAGCGGGGGGCTTTACAATGAGCAGTTCTTC	CASSKISGGLYNEQFF
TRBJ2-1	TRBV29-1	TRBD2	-	TGCAGCGTTGACCAGGGACTAGCGGGAGAAGAGCAGTTCTTC	CSVDQGLAGEEQFF
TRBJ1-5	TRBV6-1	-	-	TGTGCCAGCAGTGAAGCGGGGGGGGGTCAGCCCCAGCATTTT	CASSEAGGGQPQHF
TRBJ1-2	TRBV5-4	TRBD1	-	TGTGCCAGCAGCCTACAGGGGGTCGTCGGCGGGGTCTACACCTTC	CASSLQGVVGGVYTF
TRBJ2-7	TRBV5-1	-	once	TGCGCCAGCAGCTGGGACGGGACTCCCTCCTACGAGCAGTACTTC	CASSWDGTPSYEQYF
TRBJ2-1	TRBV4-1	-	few	TGCGCCAGCAGCGAACCCGGGACTCGCAATGAGCAGTTCTTC	CASSEPGTRNEQFF
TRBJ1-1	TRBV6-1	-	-	TGTGCCAGCAGTGAAAGCCAGGGCTACACTGAAGCTTTCTTT	CASSESQGYTEAFF